Below are 22 T cell receptor beta chains sequenced from a single sample in a study of beta chain features in type 1 diabetes. Notes on the study in general: Type 1 diabetes patients had TCRB CDR3s that were shorter (moderately but significantly so) in all four CD4+ subsets.

These receptors have no known antigen. The entirety of the isolated RNA underwent reverse transcription, so expressed TCRB transcripts were sequenced. Clones were sequenced by immunoSEQ multiplex PCR, and TCRdb holds only the in-frame ones, with some missing. This repertoire shows approximately 730,000 clones, 13% found once; its top ten account for about 0.02%. Sequenced sample: naive CD4+ T cells from blood. The receptors were sampled from a young man with type 1 diabetes.

This clone appeared a few times. The rearrangement joins TRBV5-4 to TRBJ2-1; 8 bases map to TRBD1. CDR1 is SGHNT, CDR2 YYREEE, per germline (reference sequence). The CDR3 length is 15 residues. Unmatched junction bases numbered 9, after V lost 3 bases and J lost 7 bases. This CDR3 is CASSSQTGVGNEQFF. Written as DNA, the CDR3 is TGTGCCAGCAGCTCCCAGACAGGGGTCGGGAATGAGCAGTTCTTC.

This clone has a single count. The chain combines TRBV27 with TRBJ2-3; D call uncertain. Germline V gene sequence: CDR1 MNHEY, CDR2 SMNVEV (reference sequence). The CDR3 is 15 residues long. V lost 6 bases and J 4 bases, leaving 17 bases between the germline ends. Here the CDR3 reads CASSWWGTGSDTQYF. The CDR3 DNA follows: TGTGCCAGCAGCTGGTGGGGTACCGGGTCAGATACGCAGTATTTT.

Only a few counts were recorded for this clone. The chain carries TRBV7-9 and TRBJ1-4; no reliable D call. The CDR3 sequence is 15 residues long. CDR1 SEHNR and CDR2 FQNEAQ come from the germline V gene (reference sequence). Deletions cut 4 bases from V and 0 bases from J, with 9 bases between. Written as DNA, the CDR3 is TGTGCCAGCAGCTCCGCCCGGGCAACTAATGAAAAACTGTTTTTT. Translated: CASSSARATNEKLFF.

The chain has TRBV6-4 and TRBJ1-2; the D gene is possibly TRBD1 (5 bases). This CDR3 has 15 amino acids. Germline lookup yields CDR1 MRHNA and CDR2 SNTAGT. V was shortened by 5 bases and J by 6 bases, with 19 bases between the two germline ends. The CDR3 DNA is TGTGCCAGCAGTCGTTCCCACCAGGGAAACCATGGCTACACCTTC. It codes for CASSRSHQGNHGYTF.

Only a few counts were recorded for this clone. V usage is TRBV28 and J usage is TRBJ2-1; TRBD1 aligns across 8 bases. Germline assignment: CDR1 MDHEN and CDR2 SYDVKM. The CDR3 consists of 16 residues. The V and J ends lost 1 base and 6 bases, in that order; junction bases with no gene match: 8. DNA of the CDR3: TGTGCCAGCAGTTTATTTGGACAGGGAAGATTCAATGAGCAGTTCTTC. This sequence encodes CASSLFGQGRFNEQFF.

This clone was seen only a few times. V usage is TRBV9 and J usage is TRBJ2-3; no clear D. Trimming shortened V by 0 bases and J by 4 bases, and 3 bases separated the two germline ends. In germline, CDR1 is SGDLS, CDR2 YYNGEE. The CDR3 loop spans 12 amino acids. CDR3 nucleotide sequence: TGTGCCAGCAGCGTAGTTGCAGATACGCAGTATTTT. It is translated as CASSVVADTQYF. The full variable domain, completed using reference TRBV9 and TRBJ2-3, is DSGVTQTPKHLITATGQRVTLRCSPRSGDLSVYWYQQSLDQGLQFLIQYYNGEERAKGNILERFSAQQFPDLHSELNLSSLELGDSALYFCASSVVADTQYFGPGTRLTVL.

This clone has only a few counts. The chain has TRBV30 and TRBJ2-7; 11 bases fit TRBD2. The CDR3 has 18 residues. Germline trimming cut 1 base from V and 0 bases from J; bases unmatched to any gene: 11. Looked up from germline, CDR1 is GTSNPN and CDR2 is SVGIG (reference sequence). In nucleotides, the CDR3 is TGTGCCTGGAGTGGAAAGGCTAGCGGGGGGCAGAGCTCCTACGAGCAGTACTTC. This sequence encodes CAWSGKASGGQSSYEQYF.

This clone has just a few counts. The chain has TRBV5-6 and TRBJ1-1; D is unresolved. The CDR3 covers 17 residues. Trimming left V 1 base short and J 0 bases short, with 16 bases between. Looked up from germline, CDR1 is SGHDT and CDR2 is YYEEEE. DNA for the CDR3: TGTGCCAGCAGCTTGTTGGCTGGGGAGGGTTTGAACACTGAAGCTTTCTTT. Translating gives CASSLLAGEGLNTEAFF.

The chain couples TRBV5-1 to TRBJ2-7; no definite D call. V shed 0 bases and J shed 0 bases, with 10 bases lying between them. This CDR3 region has 15 residues. Germline loops: CDR1 SGHRS, CDR2 YFSETQ. In DNA, the CDR3 is TGCGCCAGCAGCTTGGGCAGACCGACCTCCTACGAGCAGTACTTC. Translation: CASSLGRPTSYEQYF.

The chain is built from TRBV28 and TRBJ1-2; D not resolved. This CDR3 spans 14 amino acids. The ends were cut back, 5 bases at V and 2 bases at J, with 12 bases in the middle. CDR1 is MDHEN, CDR2 SYDVKM, per germline. The CDR3 bases are TGTGCCAGCAGTGAACCCTCGGGAAACTATGGCTACACCTTC. Its translation is CASSEPSGNYGYTF.

The chain combines TRBV10-3 with TRBJ2-3; no reliable D call. CDR3 size: 14 residues. Germline loops: CDR1 ENHRY, CDR2 SYGVKD. V dropped 0 bases and J dropped 2 bases, with 6 bases sitting between them. CDR3 nucleotides: TGTGCCATCAGTGAGTCGCGCCACACAGATACGCAGTATTTT. Translated, it gives CAISESRHTDTQYF.

This clone was seen only a few times. This sequence joins TRBV4-2 and TRBJ2-7; D unclear. With 0 bases removed from V and 3 bases from J, the gap between germline ends came to 9 bases. Germline values: CDR1 LGHNA, CDR2 YNFKEQ. The CDR3 covers 14 residues. CDR3 nucleotides: TGTGCCAGCAGCCAAGATGTACAAATCTACGAGCAGTACTTC. It is translated as CASSQDVQIYEQYF.

In its sample, this clone was seen a few times. The chain is built from TRBV2 and TRBJ1-6; D ambiguous. CDR1 is SNHLY and CDR2 is FYNNEI in the germline V gene. The CDR3 has 13 residues. The V gene lost 1 base and the J gene lost 10 bases, with 8 bases spanning the gap. CDR3 sequence: CASSEVAGSPLHF. The CDR3 DNA sequence: TGTGCCAGCAGTGAAGTGGCTGGATCACCCCTCCACTTT.

This clone was counted a few times. The chain recombines TRBV2 with TRBJ1-6, with D unclear. V lost 6 bases, J lost 9 bases, and 9 bases lay in between. The length of the CDR3 is 12 residues. Germline values: CDR1 SNHLY, CDR2 FYNNEI. The CDR3 region is CASRGEGSPLHF. The CDR3 DNA reads as TGTGCCAGCAGGGGTGAGGGTTCACCCCTCCACTTT. Complete variable domain (other parts from reference TRBV2 and TRBJ1-6): EPEVTQTPSHQVTQMGQEVILRCVPISNHLYFYWYRQILGQKVEFLVSFYNNEISEKSEIFDDQFSVERPDGSNFTLKIRSTKLEDSAMYFCASRGEGSPLHFGNGTRLTVT.

This clone turned up a few times. The V call is TRBV4-1, the J call TRBJ1-5, with D uncertain. CDR3 length: 14 residues. The V gene lost 4 bases and the J gene lost 2 bases, with 9 bases spanning the gap. Germline CDR1 MGHRA, CDR2 YSYEKL. The CDR3 region is CASSPPDGNQPQHF. Written as DNA, the CDR3 is TGCGCCAGCAGCCCTCCGGACGGCAATCAGCCCCAGCATTTT.

This clone was counted a few times. This CDR3 is CASSLTGGISPLHF. CDR3 DNA sequence: TGTGCCAGCAGCTTGACAGGGGGAATTTCACCCCTCCACTTT. The rearrangement uses TRBV7-2 and TRBJ1-6; 9 bases map to TRBD1. Germline loops: CDR1 SGHTA, CDR2 FQGNSA. Trimming cost V 3 bases and J 9 bases; bases outside gene matches: 3. CDR3 length equals 14 residues.

This clone has a single count. This chain joins TRBV27 and TRBJ2-7; TRBD1 is a possible D gene (8 bases). The CDR3 length is 15 residues. The germline V gene has CDR1 MNHEY and CDR2 SMNVEV (reference sequence). With 6 bases removed from V and 5 bases from J, the gap between germline ends came to 20 bases. The CDR3 protein is CASSRLGQGGNEQYF. As DNA, the CDR3 is TGTGCCAGCAGCCGCCTAGGACAGGGAGGGAACGAGCAGTACTTC.

This clone was recorded a few times. This sample includes further DNA sequences coding for the same CDR3. J is TRBJ2-7 and V is TRBV18, with unresolved D. Trimming stripped 3 bases from V and 3 bases from J, with 3 bases between. This CDR3 region has 11 residues. Germline lookup yields CDR1 KGHSH and CDR2 LQKENI. CDR3 amino acids: CASSPDYEQYF. In nucleotides, the CDR3 is TGTGCCAGCTCACCCGACTACGAGCAGTACTTC.

This chain joins TRBV30 and TRBJ1-2; weak D call: TRBD1 (6 bases). Trimming removed 8 bases from V and 6 bases from J, with 16 bases in between. The CDR3 consists of 12 residues. Looked up from germline, CDR1 is GTSNPN and CDR2 is SVGIG (reference sequence). This CDR3 reads CAGPTGAHGYTF. As DNA, the CDR3 is TGTGCCGGACCCACGGGGGCGCATGGCTACACCTTC.

A few counts support this clone. The V and J genes are TRBV4-1 and TRBJ2-1; D possibly corresponds to TRBD1 (6 bases). The CDR3 consists of 15 residues. The V gene's germline CDR1 is MGHRA and CDR2 YSYEKL. V lost 5 bases, J lost 5 bases, and 16 bases lay in between. The CDR3 sequence is CASSSSRGIHNEQFF. The CDR3 nucleotides are TGCGCCAGCAGCTCTTCAAGGGGGATCCACAATGAGCAGTTCTTC.

This clone was detected a few times. V gene TRBV4-1 combines with J gene TRBJ1-1; 7 bases map to TRBD1. Germline V gives CDR1 MGHRA, CDR2 YSYEKL. Losses at the gene ends were 0 bases for V and 4 bases for J; bases not matched to a gene: 11. The CDR3 is 17 amino acids. CDR3 residues: CASSQETGVEVVTEAFF. The DNA of the CDR3 is TGCGCCAGCAGCCAAGAAACAGGGGTAGAAGTAGTCACTGAAGCTTTCTTT.

The chain uses TRBV30 and TRBJ1-1; perhaps TRBD1 as D (5 bases). CDR1 is GTSNPN and CDR2 is SVGIG in the germline V gene (reference sequence). The CDR3 loop spans 12 amino acids. The CDR3 protein is CARRDEGNEAFF. DNA for the CDR3: TGTGCACGCCGGGATGAGGGGAACGAAGCTTTCTTT.